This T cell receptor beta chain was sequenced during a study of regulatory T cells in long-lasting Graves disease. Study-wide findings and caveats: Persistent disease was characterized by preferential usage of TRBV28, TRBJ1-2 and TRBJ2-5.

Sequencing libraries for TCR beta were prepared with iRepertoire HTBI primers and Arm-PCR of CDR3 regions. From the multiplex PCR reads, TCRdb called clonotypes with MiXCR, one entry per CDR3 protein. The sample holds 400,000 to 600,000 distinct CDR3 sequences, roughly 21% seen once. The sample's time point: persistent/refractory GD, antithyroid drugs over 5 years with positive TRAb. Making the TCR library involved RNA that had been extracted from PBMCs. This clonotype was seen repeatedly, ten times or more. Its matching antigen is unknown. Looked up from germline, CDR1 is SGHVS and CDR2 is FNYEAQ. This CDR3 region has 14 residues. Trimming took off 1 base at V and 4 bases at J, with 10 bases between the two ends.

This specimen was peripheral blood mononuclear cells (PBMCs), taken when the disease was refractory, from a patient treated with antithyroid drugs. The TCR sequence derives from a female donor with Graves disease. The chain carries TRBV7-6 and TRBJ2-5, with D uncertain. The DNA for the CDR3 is TGTGCCAGCAGCTTAGGTCCGGTTGGAGAGACCCAGTACTTC. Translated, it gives CASSLGPVGETQYF.